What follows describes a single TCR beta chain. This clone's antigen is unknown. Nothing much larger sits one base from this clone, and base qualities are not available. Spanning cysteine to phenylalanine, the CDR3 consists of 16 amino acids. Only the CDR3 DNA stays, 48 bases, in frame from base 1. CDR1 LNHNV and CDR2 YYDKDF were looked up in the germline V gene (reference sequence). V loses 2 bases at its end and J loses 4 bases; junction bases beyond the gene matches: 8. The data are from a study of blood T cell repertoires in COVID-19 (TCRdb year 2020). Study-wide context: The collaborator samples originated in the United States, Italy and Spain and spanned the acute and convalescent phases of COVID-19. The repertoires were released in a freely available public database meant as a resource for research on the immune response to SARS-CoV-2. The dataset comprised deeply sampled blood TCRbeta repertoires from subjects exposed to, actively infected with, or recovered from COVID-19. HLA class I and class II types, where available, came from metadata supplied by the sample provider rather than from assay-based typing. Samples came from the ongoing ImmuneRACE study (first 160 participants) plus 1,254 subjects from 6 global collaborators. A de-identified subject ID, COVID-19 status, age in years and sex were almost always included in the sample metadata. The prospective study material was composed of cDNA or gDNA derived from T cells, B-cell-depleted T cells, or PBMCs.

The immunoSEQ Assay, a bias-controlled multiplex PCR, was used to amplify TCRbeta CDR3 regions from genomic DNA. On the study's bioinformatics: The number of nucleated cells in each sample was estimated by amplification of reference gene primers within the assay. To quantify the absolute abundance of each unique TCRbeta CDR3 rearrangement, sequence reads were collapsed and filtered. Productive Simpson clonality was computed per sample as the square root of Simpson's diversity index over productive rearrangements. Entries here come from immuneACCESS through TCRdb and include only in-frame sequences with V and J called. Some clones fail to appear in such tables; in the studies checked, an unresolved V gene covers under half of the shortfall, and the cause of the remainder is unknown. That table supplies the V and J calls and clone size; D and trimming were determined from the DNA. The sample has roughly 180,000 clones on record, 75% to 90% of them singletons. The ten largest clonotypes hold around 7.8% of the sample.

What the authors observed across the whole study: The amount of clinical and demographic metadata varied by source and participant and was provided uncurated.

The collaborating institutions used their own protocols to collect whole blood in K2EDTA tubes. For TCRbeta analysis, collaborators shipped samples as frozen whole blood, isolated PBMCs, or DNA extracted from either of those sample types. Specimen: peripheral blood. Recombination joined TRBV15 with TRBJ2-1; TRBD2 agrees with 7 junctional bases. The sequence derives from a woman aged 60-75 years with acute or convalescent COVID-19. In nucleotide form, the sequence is TGTGCCACCAGCAGACGAGGCGGGAGAGGGTACAATGAGCAGTTCTTC. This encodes CATSRRGGRGYNEQFF.